Presented here are 3 T cell receptor beta chains from one specimen sequenced in a study of blood T cell repertoires in COVID-19. This table comes from immunoSEQ multiplex PCR, and its TCRdb copy is limited to in-frame clones, with some not included. The table has fewer than 150,000 clones, approximately 80% seen once. The sequencing input was peripheral blood. The origin of the receptors is a woman of 80 years or more in a cohort sampled during active or convalescent COVID-19.

The chain links TRBV10-3 to TRBJ2-7; D is undetermined. There are 14 residues in the CDR3. Germline CDR1 reads ENHRY; CDR2 reads SYGVKD. V dropped 3 bases and J dropped 2 bases, with 11 bases sitting between them. The CDR3 DNA reads as TGTGCCATCAGTGATCAACAGTTTACCTACGAGCAGTACTTC. It yields the protein CAISDQQFTYEQYF.

J is TRBJ1-5 and V is TRBV15, with D maybe TRBD1 (5 bases). The V gene lost 5 bases and the J gene lost 2 bases, with 13 bases spanning the gap. CDR1 and CDR2 (germline): LNHNV, YYDKDF (reference sequence). CDR3 length: 15 amino acids. CDR3 DNA: TGTGCCACCAGCCAAGGTGCGGGGGGCAATCAGCCCCAGCATTTT. Translating gives CATSQGAGGNQPQHF.

For this clone: Sequence at one end of the junction differs from germline and may be a read error. CDR3 DNA: TGTGTCAGCTCATCATATGACAGTCTACAAGAGACCCAGTACTTC. As protein: CVSSSYDSLQETQYF. The chain recombines TRBV18 with TRBJ2-5; perhaps TRBD1 as D (5 bases). CDR1 and CDR2 (germline): KGHSH, LQKENI. This CDR3 is built from 15 residues.